The rows below give T cell receptor beta chains drawn from one sample of a study of T cell changes during pregnancy in multiple sclerosis. The assay was immunoSEQ multiplex PCR, and TCRdb's table has in-frame clones only and misses some. The sample includes 90,000 or so clones, 92% of them seen just once. The sequencing used peripheral blood, collected in the first trimester of pregnancy. These receptor sequences come from a female donor with multiple sclerosis, enrolled in a pregnancy study. The CDR3 runs from the conserved cysteine through the conserved F or W. A D gene is named only where the DNA matches it firmly. Part of the rows lack a size; the others show once, few, many or a class for expanded clones.

TRBJ2-3 | TRBV7-6 | NA | NA | CASSHFAEGTDTQYF | TGTGCCAGCAGCCATTTCGCGGAGGGCACAGATACGCAGTATTTT
TRBJ1-1 | TRBV9 | TRBD1 | NA | CASSARDRGISGTEAFF | TGTGCCAGCAGCGCCCGGGACAGGGGAATTAGTGGCACTGAAGCTTTCTTT
TRBJ1-5 | TRBV19 | NA | NA | CASSIGGFGNQPQHF | TGTGCCAGTAGTATAGGAGGGTTCGGTAATCAGCCCCAGCATTTT
TRBJ2-1 | TRBV10-2 | TRBD2 | NA | CASSGGRSQYNEQFF | TGCGCCAGCTCAGGCGGGAGGTCGCAGTACAATGAGCAGTTCTTC
TRBJ2-3 | TRBV27 | NA | NA | CASSLSGASDTQYF | TGTGCCAGCAGTTTATCGGGGGCTTCAGATACGCAGTATTTT
TRBJ2-7 | TRBV6-6 | TRBD1 | NA | CASSYGTAEQYF | TGTGCCAGCAGTTACGGGACAGCCGAGCAGTACTTC
TRBJ2-1 | TRBV4-2 | NA | NA | CASSQETPEGRVAVSYNEQFF | TGTGCCAGCAGCCAAGAAACGCCGGAGGGTAGGGTAGCGGTTTCCTACAATGAGCAGTTCTTC
TRBJ2-7 | TRBV7-8 | TRBD2 | NA | CASSVAGGVPSYEQYF | TGTGCCAGCAGCGTAGCGGGGGGGGTTCCCTCCTACGAGCAGTACTTC
TRBJ2-1 | TRBV10-1 | TRBD2 | few | CASSDYSGGPNEQFF | TGCGCCAGCAGTGATTATAGCGGGGGACCCAATGAGCAGTTCTTC
TRBJ1-4 | TRBV5-1 | TRBD1 | NA | CASSLRGHDEKLFF | TGCGCCAGCAGCTTGAGGGGGCATGATGAAAAACTGTTTTTT
TRBJ1-4 | TRBV15 | TRBD1 | NA | CATSKETGRRVEKLFF | TGTGCCACCAGCAAAGAGACAGGGCGGAGGGTCGAAAAACTGTTTTTT
TRBJ2-7 | TRBV4-1 | NA | NA | CASSQDPPGSFTYEQYF | TGCGCCAGCAGCCAAGATCCTCCGGGGTCGTTCACCTACGAGCAGTACTTC
TRBJ2-1 | TRBV7-6 | TRBD2 | once | CASSLDVGTSVYNEQFF | TGTGCCAGCAGCTTAGATGTCGGGACTAGCGTTTACAATGAGCAGTTCTTC
TRBJ2-7 | TRBV11-2 | NA | NA | CASSLDGRMELPYEQYF | TGTGCCAGCAGCTTAGATGGGAGGATGGAACTCCCCTACGAGCAGTACTTC
TRBJ2-1 | TRBV9 | TRBD2 | NA | CASSVEGLAAYNEQFF | TGTGCCAGCAGCGTAGAGGGACTAGCGGCCTACAATGAGCAGTTCTTC
TRBJ2-7 | TRBV30 | NA | once | CAWIGTPAEQYF | TGTGCCTGGATCGGGACACCCGCCGAGCAGTACTTC
TRBJ1-1 | TRBV28 | NA | NA | CASSLIRTGRYLEAFF | TGTGCCAGCAGTTTAATTCGTACAGGACGGTACCTTGAAGCTTTCTTT
TRBJ2-2 | TRBV5-1 | TRBD2 | NA | CASSFFREGTGELFF | TGCGCCAGCAGCTTTTTTCGGGAGGGCACCGGGGAGCTGTTTTTT
TRBJ2-1 | TRBV19 | TRBD2 | NA | CASSMDRRTGGFYNEQFF | TGTGCCAGTAGTATGGACCGGCGGACGGGAGGCTTCTACAATGAGCAGTTCTTC
TRBJ1-1 | TRBV28 | NA | few | CASSLPQGSTEAFF | TGTGCCAGCAGTTTACCCCAGGGGAGCACTGAAGCTTTCTTT
TRBJ2-5 | TRBV7-2 | NA | NA | CASSLAGGGETQYF | TGTGCCAGCAGCTTAGCGGGAGGGGGGGAGACCCAGTACTTC
TRBJ2-1 | TRBV27 | NA | NA | CASSFWSGGPYNEQFF | TGTGCCAGCAGTTTTTGGTCCGGCGGCCCCTACAATGAGCAGTTCTTC
TRBJ2-2 | TRBV27 | NA | NA | CASSTYRDTGELFF | TGTGCCAGCAGTACGTACAGAGACACCGGGGAGCTGTTTTTT
TRBJ2-3 | TRBV9 | TRBD1 | NA | CASSVGLNRGVSTDTQYF | TGTGCCAGCAGCGTAGGATTGAACAGGGGGGTTAGCACAGATACGCAGTATTTT
TRBJ2-7 | TRBV5-1 | TRBD1 | NA | CASSLSGQGAGEQYF | TGCGCCAGCAGCTTGTCGGGACAGGGGGCGGGCGAGCAGTACTTC
TRBJ2-7 | TRBV5-5 | NA | NA | CASSLGTGGSSYEQYF | TGTGCCAGCAGCTTGGGGACAGGAGGGAGCTCCTACGAGCAGTACTTC
TRBJ1-1 | TRBV5-1 | NA | NA | CASFREVNTEAFF | TGCGCCAGCTTCAGGGAGGTGAACACTGAAGCTTTCTTT
TRBJ2-7 | TRBV28 | NA | NA | CASSSLAGLNEQYF | TGTGCCAGCAGTTCGCTGGCAGGTTTGAACGAGCAGTACTTC
TRBJ1-2 | TRBV5-6 | NA | NA | CASSLAGAGYGYTF | TGTGCCAGCAGCTTGGCAGGGGCTGGCTATGGCTACACCTTC
TRBJ1-5 | TRBV25-1 | NA | few | CASSGGQPNQPQHF | TGTGCCAGCAGTGGGGGGCAGCCCAATCAGCCCCAGCATTTT
TRBJ1-1 | TRBV4-1 | NA | NA | CASSPNEGNTEAFF | TGCGCCAGCAGTCCTAATGAGGGGAACACTGAAGCTTTCTTT
TRBJ1-1 | TRBV5-6 | NA | NA | CASSLTENTEAFF | TGTGCCAGCAGCTTGACAGAGAACACTGAAGCTTTCTTT
TRBJ2-2 | TRBV5-1 | TRBD2 | NA | CASRGLAANTGELFF | TGCGCCAGCAGGGGACTAGCGGCGAACACCGGGGAGCTGTTTTTT
TRBJ2-7 | TRBV6-1 | TRBD2 | NA | CASSGPRGLASAEQYF | TGTGCCAGCAGTGGGCCCCGGGGACTAGCTTCTGCCGAGCAGTACTTC
TRBJ1-2 | TRBV19 | NA | NA | CASNRLGLQNYGYTF | TGTGCCAGTAATAGGTTGGGGCTACAAAACTATGGCTACACCTTC
TRBJ1-2 | TRBV28 | NA | once | CASSFKKYGYTF | TGTGCCAGCAGTTTCAAAAAATATGGCTACACCTTC
TRBJ2-1 | TRBV19 | NA | NA | CASSRGRDEQFF | TGTGCCAGTAGCAGGGGTAGGGATGAGCAGTTCTTC
TRBJ1-4 | TRBV2 | NA | NA | CASSERATNEKLFF | TGTGCCAGCAGTGAGAGAGCAACTAATGAAAAACTGTTTTTT
TRBJ2-7 | TRBV4-1 | NA | NA | CASSQEYRDTLEQYF | TGCGCCAGCAGCCAAGAATACCGGGACACACTCGAGCAGTACTTC
TRBJ2-1 | TRBV5-8 | NA | NA | CASSFAGNSYNEQFF | TGTGCCAGCAGCTTTGCAGGGAACTCCTACAATGAGCAGTTCTTC
TRBJ2-7 | TRBV30 | TRBD2 | NA | CAWSPGGYSYEQYF | TGTGCCTGGAGTCCCGGGGGGTACTCCTACGAGCAGTACTTC
TRBJ1-5 | TRBV19 | NA | NA | CASSIGRSQGVYSNQPQHF | TGTGCCAGTAGTATTGGGAGGTCGCAGGGTGTGTATAGCAATCAGCCCCAGCATTTT
TRBJ2-1 | TRBV27 | NA | NA | CASSGLSISYNEQFF | TGTGCCAGCAGCGGACTTTCGATATCCTACAATGAGCAGTTCTTC
TRBJ1-5 | TRBV21-1 | NA | NA | CASSAGRINQPQHF | TGTGCCAGCAGCGCGGGACGGATCAATCAGCCCCAGCATTTT
TRBJ2-4 | TRBV19 | TRBD2 | few | CASSIAGGAKNIQYF | TGTGCCAGTAGTATAGCGGGGGGAGCCAAAAACATTCAGTACTTC
TRBJ1-3 | TRBV7-2 | NA | NA | CASSLDDRSSGNTIYF | TGTGCCAGCAGCTTAGACGACAGGAGCTCTGGAAACACCATATATTTT
TRBJ1-1 | TRBV5-4 | TRBD1 | NA | CASSPGQGDTEAFF | TGTGCCAGCAGCCCGGGACAGGGGGACACTGAAGCTTTCTTT
TRBJ1-3 | TRBV25-1 | NA | NA | CASSEQGSGNTIYF | TGTGCCAGCAGTGAACAGGGGTCTGGAAACACCATATATTTT
TRBJ2-2 | TRBV4-3 | NA | NA | CASSQEGANTGELFF | TGCGCCAGCAGCCAAGAGGGAGCGAACACCGGGGAGCTGTTTTTT
TRBJ1-4 | TRBV5-4 | NA | NA | CASSLFSALGEKLFF | TGTGCCAGCAGCTTGTTTAGCGCCTTGGGGGAAAAACTGTTTTTT
TRBJ2-7 | TRBV6-5 | TRBD1 | NA | CASSYGQGAPYEQYF | TGTGCCAGCAGTTACGGGCAGGGGGCTCCCTACGAGCAGTACTTC
TRBJ2-2 | TRBV2 | NA | NA | CASREGLSFSPRTGELFF | TGTGCCAGCAGAGAGGGACTCTCTTTCAGCCCTCGAACGGGGGAGCTGTTTTTT
TRBJ2-7 | TRBV27 | TRBD1 | NA | CASSLSGQGAYEQYF | TGTGCCAGCAGTTTATCGGGACAGGGGGCCTACGAGCAGTACTTC
TRBJ1-1 | TRBV19 | NA | few | CASSIKGDTEAFF | TGTGCCAGTAGTATAAAGGGGGATACTGAAGCTTTCTTT
TRBJ1-1 | TRBV30 | NA | NA | CASGRAGNTEAFF | TGTGCCTCGGGAAGGGCAGGGAACACTGAAGCTTTCTTT
TRBJ2-5 | TRBV9 | TRBD1 | NA | CASSAGTGPYQETQYF | TGTGCCAGCAGCGCAGGGACAGGACCTTACCAAGAGACCCAGTACTTC
TRBJ2-1 | TRBV27 | NA | NA | CASSVGTPLRYEQFF | TGTGCCAGCAGTGTCGGGACTCCTCTTAGGTATGAGCAGTTCTTC